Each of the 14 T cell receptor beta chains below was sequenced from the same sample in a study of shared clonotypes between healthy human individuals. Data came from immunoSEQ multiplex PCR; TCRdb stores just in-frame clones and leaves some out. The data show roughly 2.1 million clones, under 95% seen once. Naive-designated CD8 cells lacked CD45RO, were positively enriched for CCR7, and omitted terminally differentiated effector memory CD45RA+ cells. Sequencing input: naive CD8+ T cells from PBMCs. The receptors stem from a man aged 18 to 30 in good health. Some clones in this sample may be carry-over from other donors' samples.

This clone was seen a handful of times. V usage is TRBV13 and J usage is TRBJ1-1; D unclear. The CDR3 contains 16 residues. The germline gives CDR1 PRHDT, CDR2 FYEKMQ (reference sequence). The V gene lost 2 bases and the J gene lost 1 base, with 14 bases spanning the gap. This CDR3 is CASSLPRVGPNTEAFF. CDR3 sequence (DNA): TGTGCCAGCAGCTTACCCCGGGTAGGGCCGAACACTGAAGCTTTCTTT.

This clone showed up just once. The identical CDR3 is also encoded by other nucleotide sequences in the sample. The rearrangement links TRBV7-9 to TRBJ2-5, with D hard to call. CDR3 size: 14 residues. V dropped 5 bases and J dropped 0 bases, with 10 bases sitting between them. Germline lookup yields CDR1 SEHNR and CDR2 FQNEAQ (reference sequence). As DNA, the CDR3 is TGTGCCAGCAGCCTCCGGCAGAACCAAGAGACCCAGTACTTC. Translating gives CASSLRQNQETQYF.

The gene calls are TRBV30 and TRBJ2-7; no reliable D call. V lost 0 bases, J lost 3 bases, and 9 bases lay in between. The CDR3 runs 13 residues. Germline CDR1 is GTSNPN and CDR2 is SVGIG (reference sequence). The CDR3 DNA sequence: TGTGCCTGGAGTGTCGCAGTCAGCTACGAGCAGTACTTC. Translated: CAWSVAVSYEQYF.

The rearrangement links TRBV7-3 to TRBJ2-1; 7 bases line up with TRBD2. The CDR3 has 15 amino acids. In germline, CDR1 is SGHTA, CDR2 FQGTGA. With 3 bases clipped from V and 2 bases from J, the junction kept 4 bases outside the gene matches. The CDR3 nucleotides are TGTGCCAGCAGCTTCATGCGGGGGACCTACAATGAGCAGTTCTTC. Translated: CASSFMRGTYNEQFF.

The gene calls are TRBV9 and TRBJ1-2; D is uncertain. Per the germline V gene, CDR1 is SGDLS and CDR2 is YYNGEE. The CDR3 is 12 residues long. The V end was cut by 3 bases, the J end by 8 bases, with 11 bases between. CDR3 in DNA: TGTGCCAGCAGCGCGTCCGGGGAGGGCTACACCTTC. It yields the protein CASSASGEGYTF.

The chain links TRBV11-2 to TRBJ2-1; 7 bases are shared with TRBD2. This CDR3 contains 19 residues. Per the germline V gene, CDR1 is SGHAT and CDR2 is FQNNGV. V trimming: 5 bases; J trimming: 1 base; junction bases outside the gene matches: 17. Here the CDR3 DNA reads TGTGCCAGCAGCCTCCCCCCCCGGGACTATCGCTCTTCCTACAATGAGCAGTTCTTC. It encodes CASSLPPRDYRSSYNEQFF.

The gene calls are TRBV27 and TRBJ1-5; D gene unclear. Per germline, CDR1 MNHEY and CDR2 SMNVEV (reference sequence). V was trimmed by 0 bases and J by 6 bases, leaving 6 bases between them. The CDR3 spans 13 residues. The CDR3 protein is CASSLSWVQPQHF. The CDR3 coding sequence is TGTGCCAGCAGTTTATCTTGGGTTCAGCCCCAGCATTTT.

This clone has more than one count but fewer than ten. CDR3 nucleotide sequence: TGTGCCAGTAGTAATTCCGGGGTAAGGGACACTGAAGCTTTCTTT. It yields the protein CASSNSGVRDTEAFF. The genes are TRBV19 and TRBJ1-1; D unclear. Per germline, CDR1 LNHDA and CDR2 SQIVND (reference sequence). The CDR3 totals 15 residues. The germline V and J ends were trimmed by 4 bases and 3 bases, with 15 bases remaining between them.

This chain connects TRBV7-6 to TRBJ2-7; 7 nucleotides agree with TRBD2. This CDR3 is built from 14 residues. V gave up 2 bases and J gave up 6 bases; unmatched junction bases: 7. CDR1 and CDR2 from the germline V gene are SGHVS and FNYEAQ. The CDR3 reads CASSLYRGSGEQYF. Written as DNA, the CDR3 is TGTGCCAGCAGCTTATATCGCGGGAGTGGCGAGCAGTACTTC.

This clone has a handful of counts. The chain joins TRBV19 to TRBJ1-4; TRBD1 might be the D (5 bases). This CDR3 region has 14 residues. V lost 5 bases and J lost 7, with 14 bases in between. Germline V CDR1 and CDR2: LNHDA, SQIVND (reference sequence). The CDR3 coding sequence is TGTGCCAGTAGTCCCCGGGACGGAACTGAAAAACTGTTTTTT. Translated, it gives CASSPRDGTEKLFF.

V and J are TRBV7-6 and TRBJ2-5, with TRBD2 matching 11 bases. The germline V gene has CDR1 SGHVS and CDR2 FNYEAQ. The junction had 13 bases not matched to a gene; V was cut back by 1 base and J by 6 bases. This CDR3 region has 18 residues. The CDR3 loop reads CASSLDIGVAGGDKTQYF. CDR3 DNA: TGTGCCAGCAGCTTAGATATAGGTGTAGCGGGAGGGGACAAGACCCAGTACTTC.

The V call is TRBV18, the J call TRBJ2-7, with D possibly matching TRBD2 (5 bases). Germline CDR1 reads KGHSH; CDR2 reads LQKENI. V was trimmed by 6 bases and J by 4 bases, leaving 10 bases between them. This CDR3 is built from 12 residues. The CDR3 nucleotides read TGTGCCAGCTCGGCTGGACTGTACGAGCAGTACTTC. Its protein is CASSAGLYEQYF.

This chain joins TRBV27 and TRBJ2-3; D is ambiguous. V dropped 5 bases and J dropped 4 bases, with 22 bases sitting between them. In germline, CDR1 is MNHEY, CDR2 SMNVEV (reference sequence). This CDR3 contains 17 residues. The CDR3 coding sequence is TGTGCCAGCAGTCACCCGCCCGCCATTTTAGGTCCAGATACGCAGTATTTT. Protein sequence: CASSHPPAILGPDTQYF.

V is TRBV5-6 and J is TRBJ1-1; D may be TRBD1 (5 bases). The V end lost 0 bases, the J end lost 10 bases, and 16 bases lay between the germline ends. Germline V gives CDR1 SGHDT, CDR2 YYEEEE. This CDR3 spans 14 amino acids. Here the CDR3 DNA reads TGTGCCAGCAGCTTGGGGACATCCGTTGTTGGAGCTTTCTTT. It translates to CASSLGTSVVGAFF.